Below are 9 T cell receptor beta chains sequenced from a single sample in a study of OX40 agonist ivuxolimab in advanced cancers. The protocol was immunoSEQ multiplex PCR, while the TCRdb copy is restricted to in-frame clones and leaves out a portion. The sample consists of tens of thousands of clones, 84% of them appearing once. The sample in question was CD4+ or CD8+ T cells sorted from blood, obtained in a trial of the OX40 agonist ivuxolimab. Receptors were obtained from an adult with an advanced solid tumor such as melanoma, head and neck, liver or kidney cancer.

This clone showed up just a few times. The chain joins TRBV11-2 to TRBJ2-7; TRBD1 agrees at 7 bases. The CDR3 is 14 amino acids. In germline, CDR1 is SGHAT, CDR2 FQNNGV. Losses at the gene ends were 5 bases for V and 1 base for J; bases not matched to a gene: 5. The CDR3 DNA reads TGTGCCAGCAGCCCTCACAGGGGTTCCTACGAGCAGTACTTC. Translated: CASSPHRGSYEQYF. Complete variable domain (other parts from reference TRBV11-2 and TRBJ2-7): EAGVAQSPRYKIIEKRQSVAFWCNPISGHATLYWYQQILGQGPKLLIQFQNNGVVDDSQLPKDRFSAERLKGVDSTLKIQPAKLEDSAVYLCASSPHRGSYEQYFGPGTRLTVT.

The genes are TRBV5-1 and TRBJ1-5; 9 bases are a match to TRBD1. The CDR3 has 15 amino acids. Trimming took 0 bases from V and 7 from J; bases not matched to a gene: 5. CDR1 is SGHRS, CDR2 YFSETQ, per germline. CDR3 DNA sequence: TGCGCCAGCAGCTTGGGGACAGGGGTCGGCCAGCCCCAGCATTTT. Translated: CASSLGTGVGQPQHF.

The gene calls are TRBV7-8 and TRBJ2-5; TRBD2 matches 12 bases. Germline V gene lookup returns CDR1 SGHVS and CDR2 FQNEAQ. The V segment lost 6 bases and the J segment 1 base; nucleotides outside the gene matches: 6. The CDR3 consists of 16 residues. The chain's CDR3 is CASSLAGGLRQETQYF. CDR3 nucleotide sequence: TGTGCCAGCAGTCTAGCGGGAGGGCTACGCCAAGAGACCCAGTACTTC. Drawing the rest from reference TRBV7-8 and TRBJ2-5, the complete variable domain is GAGVSQSPRYKVAKRGQDVALRCDPISGHVSLFWYQQALGQGPEFLTYFQNEAQLDKSGLPSDRFFAERPEGSVSTLKIQRTQQEDSAVYLCASSLAGGLRQETQYFGPGTRLLVL.

The CDR3 reads CASSLFGEETQYF. The CDR3 DNA reads TGTGCCAGCAGCTTATTCGGGGAAGAGACCCAGTACTTC. The chain combines TRBV5-5 with TRBJ2-5, with a tentative D call TRBD2 (5 bases). Germline loops: CDR1 SGHKS, CDR2 YYEKEE (reference sequence). The CDR3 is 13 amino acids. V lost 2 bases and J lost 3, with 8 bases in between. Looking up the rest from reference TRBV5-5 and TRBJ2-5 gives the full variable domain: DAGVTQSPTHLIKTRGQQVTLRCSPISGHKSVSWYQQVLGQGPQFIFQYYEKEERGRGNFPDRFSARQFPNYSSELNVNALLLGDSALYLCASSLFGEETQYFGPGTRLLVL.

Worth noting for this clone: One end of the junction is discordant with germline, which a read error may explain. The rearrangement joins TRBV15 to TRBJ2-2, with a possible D match to TRBD1 (5 bases). The CDR3 contains 17 residues. In germline, CDR1 is LNHNV, CDR2 YYDKDF (reference sequence). The CDR3, as DNA: TGTGCCACCAGCAGAGATCAGGGTCTCCTCCACACAGGGGAGCTGTTTTTT. This encodes CATSRDQGLLHTGELFF.

Note on this clone: A read error may account for a junction end that differs from germline. V is TRBV4-1 and J is TRBJ1-2; perhaps TRBD1 as D (5 bases). Per germline, CDR1 MGHRA and CDR2 YSYEKL. The CDR3 length is 13 residues. The chain's CDR3 is CASSQDGQRAGPF. The CDR3 DNA reads TGCGCCAGCAGCCAAGATGGACAAAGGGCAGGCCCCTTC.

This chain uses TRBV6-1 with TRBJ1-2; D may be TRBD1 (5 bases). CDR3 length: 16 amino acids. Between the trimmed V and J ends, which lost 2 bases and 4 bases, there was a span of 17 bases. The germline gives CDR1 MNHNS, CDR2 SASEGT. CDR3 bases: TGTGCCAGCAGTGAATCCTCGGGGGGGTGCTTCTATGGCTACACCTTC. Amino acid sequence: CASSESSGGCFYGYTF.

This clone was seen a single time. The DNA of the CDR3 is TGTGCCAGTAGTATGACTAGCGGGCCCTACGAGCAGTACTTC. This translates into CASSMTSGPYEQYF. This chain links TRBV19 with TRBJ2-7; the match to TRBD2 covers 10 bases. Germline assignment: CDR1 LNHDA and CDR2 SQIVND (reference sequence). The V gene end was trimmed by 3 bases and the J gene end by 2 bases; junction bases not matched to a gene: 1. The CDR3 contains 14 residues.

CDR3 residues: CASSLAGGRTGELFF. Written as DNA, the CDR3 is TGCGCCAGCAGCTTAGCGGGAGGGAGGACCGGGGAGCTGTTTTTT. The chain joins TRBV5-1 to TRBJ2-2; 10 bases map to TRBD2. The CDR3 length is 15 residues. With 2 bases clipped from V and 5 bases from J, the junction kept 3 bases outside the gene matches. CDR1 and CDR2 (germline): SGHRS, YFSETQ.